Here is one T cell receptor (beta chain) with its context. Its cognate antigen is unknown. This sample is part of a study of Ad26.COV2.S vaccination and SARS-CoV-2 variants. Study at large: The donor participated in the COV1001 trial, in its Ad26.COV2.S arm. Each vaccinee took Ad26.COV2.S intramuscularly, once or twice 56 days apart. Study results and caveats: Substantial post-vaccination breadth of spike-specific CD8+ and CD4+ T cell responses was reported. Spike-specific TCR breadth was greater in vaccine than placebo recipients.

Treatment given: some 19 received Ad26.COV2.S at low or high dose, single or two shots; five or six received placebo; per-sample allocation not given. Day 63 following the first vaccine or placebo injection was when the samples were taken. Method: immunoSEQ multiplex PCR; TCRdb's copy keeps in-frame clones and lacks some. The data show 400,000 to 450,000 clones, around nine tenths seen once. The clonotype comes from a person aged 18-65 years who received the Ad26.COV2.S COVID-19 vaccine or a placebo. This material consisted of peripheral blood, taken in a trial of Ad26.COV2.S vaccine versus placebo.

Written as DNA, the CDR3 is TGTGCCAGCAGTTCGGGACAGACACTAAACACTGAAGCTTTCTTT. Translating gives CASSSGQTLNTEAFF. This chain uses TRBV27 with TRBJ1-1, with 7 bases aligning to TRBD1. V gave up 4 bases and J gave up 2 bases; unmatched junction bases: 7. The germline V gene has CDR1 MNHEY and CDR2 SMNVEV (reference sequence). This CDR3 has 15 amino acids.